Detailed here is one T cell receptor (beta chain). The record originates from a study of shared clonotypes between healthy human individuals. CDR3 length: 14 residues. The V gene's germline CDR1 is MNHEY and CDR2 SVGAGI. Trimming took off 6 bases at V and 5 bases at J, with 13 bases between the two ends. The protocol was immunoSEQ multiplex PCR, while the TCRdb copy is restricted to in-frame clones and leaves out a portion. Among approximately 470,000 clones, around 73% were seen once, and the ten largest hold 12%. The chain carries TRBV6-5 and TRBJ1-4; D might be TRBD1 (6 bases). The sequencing sample was made of PBMCs. The TCR originated in a woman aged 40 to 49 in good health. Some clones in this sample may be carry-over from other donors' samples. The CDR3 spells CASRVRQANEKLFF. The CDR3 DNA reads as TGTGCCAGCAGGGTGAGACAGGCCAATGAAAAACTGTTTTTT.